Below, 27 T cell receptor beta chains from the same sample are listed, as sequenced in a study of blood T cell repertoires in COVID-19. The method was immunoSEQ multiplex PCR; TCRdb's version includes in-frame clones alone and lacks a portion of them. In the table there are tens of thousands of clones, about 85% of which are singletons. The sequenced sample was peripheral blood. All receptors come from a woman aged 70-85 years with active or convalescent COVID-19.

The genes are TRBV7-9 and TRBJ2-2; 8 bases align to TRBD1. In germline, CDR1 is SEHNR, CDR2 FQNEAQ (reference sequence). V gave up 4 bases and J gave up 5 bases; unmatched junction bases: 12. The CDR3 runs 17 residues. This chain's CDR3 is CASSSRPDRDLTGELFF. The CDR3 DNA reads TGTGCCAGCAGCTCCCGCCCGGACAGGGATTTGACCGGGGAGCTGTTTTTT. Variable domain in full (rest from reference TRBV7-9 and TRBJ2-2): DTGVSQNPRHKITKRGQNVTFRCDPISEHNRLYWYRQTLGQGPEFLTYFQNEAQLEKSRLLSDRFSAERPKGSFSTLEIQRTEQGDSAMYLCASSSRPDRDLTGELFFGEGSRLTVL.

This clone has only a few counts. The chain combines TRBV3-1 (or the pseudogene TRBV3-2) with TRBJ1-6, with D possibly TRBD1 on 6 matching bases. Trimming took 1 base from V and 6 from J, leaving 7 bases between them. Germline values: CDR1 LGHDT, CDR2 YNNKEL (reference sequence). This CDR3 comprises 14 residues. The CDR3 DNA is TGTGCCAGCAGCCAAGGGACAGTTAATTCACCCCTCCACTTT. Amino acids: CASSQGTVNSPLHF.

The chain employs TRBV7-2 and TRBJ1-1; no reliable D call. CDR1 SGHTA and CDR2 FQGNSA come from the germline V gene. Trimming removed 3 bases from V and 0 bases from J, with 11 bases in between. The CDR3 spans 15 residues. The CDR3 nucleotides are TGTGCCAGCAGCTTTGCAGGCCTCATGAACACTGAAGCTTTCTTT. Protein sequence: CASSFAGLMNTEAFF.

This clone was observed a single time. This chain joins TRBV11-2 and TRBJ2-2; possible D gene TRBD1, 6 bases. Germline lookup yields CDR1 SGHAT and CDR2 FQNNGV. V dropped 4 bases and J dropped 2 bases, with 14 bases sitting between them. The CDR3 has 16 amino acids. The CDR3 DNA follows: TGTGCCAGCAGCTCCACCAGGGGCAGAAACACCGGGGAGCTGTTTTTT. The encoded protein is CASSSTRGRNTGELFF.

This CDR3 reads CASSFGGLLAGELFF. CDR3 DNA sequence: TGCGCCAGCAGCTTCGGGGGGCTCCTGGCCGGGGAGCTGTTTTTT. This rearrangement joins TRBV5-1 to TRBJ2-2; D is perhaps TRBD2 (7 bases). Trimming left V 2 bases short and J 6 bases short, with 14 bases between. Per germline, CDR1 SGHRS and CDR2 YFSETQ. The CDR3 consists of 15 residues. Based on the CDR3 plus reference TRBV5-1 and TRBJ2-2, the full variable domain is KAGVTQTPRYLIKTRGQQVTLSCSPISGHRSVSWYQQTPGQGLQFLFEYFSETQRNKGNFPGRFSGRQFSNSRSEMNVSTLELGDSALYLCASSFGGLLAGELFFGEGSRLTVL.

The V and J genes are TRBV20-1 and TRBJ1-1, with D maybe TRBD1 (6 bases). The CDR3 runs 11 residues. Trimming took 5 bases from V and 7 from J, leaving 11 bases between them. The germline gives CDR1 DFQATT, CDR2 SNEGSKA (reference sequence). The CDR3 DNA reads TGCAGTGCTCTCAGGGGTAATGAAGCTTTCTTT. Protein product: CSALRGNEAFF.

The V call is TRBV10-2, the J call TRBJ2-7; 7 bases are shared with TRBD1. The length of the CDR3 is 13 residues. CDR1 is WSHSY, CDR2 SAAADI, per germline. The V and J ends lost 8 bases and 6 bases, in that order; junction bases with no gene match: 10. This CDR3 is CASHRTEGAEQYF. DNA for the CDR3: TGCGCCAGCCATAGGACAGAGGGGGCCGAGCAGTACTTC.

Note on this clone: A read error may produce the germline difference seen at one junction end. This chain joins TRBV12-3 or TRBV12-4 and TRBJ1-1, with D hard to call. This CDR3 comprises 13 residues. For the CDR3, the DNA is TGTGCCAGCAGATTAGACGGGAACACTGAAGCTTTCTTT. Protein product: CASRLDGNTEAFF.

The genes are TRBV18 and TRBJ1-2; D remains unclear. The germline V gene encodes CDR1 KGHSH and CDR2 LQKENI. V lost 3 bases to trimming and J lost 6 bases, with 11 bases between them. This CDR3 has 13 residues. The CDR3 region is CASSPRRYDGYTF. For the CDR3, the DNA is TGTGCCAGCTCACCGAGGAGGTACGATGGCTACACCTTC.

This clone has just a few counts. The chain links TRBV4-1 to TRBJ1-6; 7 bases map to TRBD1. V lost 2 bases, J lost 4 bases, and 11 bases stayed unmatched. Looked up from germline, CDR1 is MGHRA and CDR2 is YSYEKL. The CDR3 length is 18 residues. CDR3 DNA sequence: TGCGCCAGCAGCCAAACTCCCCCCCGGGACAGTTATAATTCACCCCTCCACTTT. Its translation is CASSQTPPRDSYNSPLHF.

The J gene is TRBJ2-1, the V gene TRBV5-6; 7 positions match TRBD2. Germline loops: CDR1 SGHDT, CDR2 YYEEEE. There are 14 residues in the CDR3. Trimming cost V 4 bases and J 4 bases; bases outside gene matches: 5. The DNA of the CDR3 is TGTGCCAGCAGCGTGGGAGCGGGGTACAATGAGCAGTTCTTC. This sequence encodes CASSVGAGYNEQFF.

This clone appeared once. The genes are TRBV7-9 and TRBJ2-5, with TRBD2 identical over 12 bases. Looked up from germline, CDR1 is SEHNR and CDR2 is FQNEAQ (reference sequence). The CDR3 is 17 residues long. The trim removed 5 bases at V and 2 bases at J, leaving 9 bases unmatched. The CDR3 DNA is TGTGCCAGCAGCCGATGGGCTAGCGGGGGGGAACAAGAGACCCAGTACTTC. It specifies CASSRWASGGEQETQYF.

The chain couples TRBV3-1 (or the pseudogene TRBV3-2) to TRBJ2-4, with 7 nucleotides matching TRBD2. The germline CDR1 and CDR2 sequences are LGHDT and YNNKEL (reference sequence). The junction had 8 bases not matched to a gene; V was cut back by 3 bases and J by 6 bases. This CDR3 is built from 15 residues. The CDR3 region has the DNA TGTGCCAGCAGCCAGACAATAGCGGGTACAAACATTCAGTACTTC. Translating it yields CASSQTIAGTNIQYF.

The V and J genes are TRBV2 and TRBJ2-5; tentative D call: TRBD2 (5 bases). CDR1 and CDR2 from the germline V gene are SNHLY and FYNNEI. The ends were cut back, 2 bases at V and 5 bases at J, with 9 bases in the middle. CDR3 length: 13 amino acids. The DNA for the CDR3 is TGTGCCAGCAGTGAATTGAGGGTGGAGACCCAGTACTTC. As protein: CASSELRVETQYF.

The V and J genes are TRBV28 and TRBJ1-2, with 9 bases aligning to TRBD1. Germline V gene sequence: CDR1 MDHEN, CDR2 SYDVKM. The CDR3 loop spans 13 amino acids. V lost 3 bases, J lost 8 bases, and 4 bases stayed unmatched. DNA of the CDR3: TGTGCCAGCAGTTTTGGGGACAGGGAAGGCTACACCTTC. This translates into CASSFGDREGYTF.

The V and J genes are TRBV12-1 and TRBJ2-3; TRBD2 was called by the table and not checked on the DNA. TRBV12-1 is termed a pseudogene. This CDR3 is built from 16 residues. CDR3 nucleotides: TGTGCCAGCCTCAACCAGCGGGGGGGCCGCACAGATACGCAGTATTTT. Amino acid sequence: CASLNQRGGRTDTQYF.

This clone has only one observation. This chain connects TRBV29-1 to TRBJ1-5; D might be TRBD1 (5 bases). CDR1 is SQVTM, CDR2 ANQGSEA, per germline. This CDR3 is built from 14 residues. The V end was cut by 4 bases, the J end by 6 bases, with 16 bases between. CDR3 in DNA: TGCAGCGTTGCCAGGGAAGGAGTGGGTCAGCCCCAGCATTTT. Protein product: CSVAREGVGQPQHF.

The CDR3, as DNA: TGTGCCAGCAGCTTGGGACAGGGGGAGAGGGGCACTGAAGCTTTCTTT. Translated, it gives CASSLGQGERGTEAFF. The genes are TRBV7-9 and TRBJ1-1, with 11 bases lining up with TRBD1. This CDR3 contains 16 residues. Germline lookup yields CDR1 SEHNR and CDR2 FQNEAQ (reference sequence). Germline trimming cut 3 bases from V and 4 bases from J; bases unmatched to any gene: 7.

The chain links TRBV7-9 to TRBJ1-5, with 10 bases that match TRBD1. Losses at the gene ends were 5 bases for V and 2 bases for J; bases not matched to a gene: 9. Germline V gene sequence: CDR1 SEHNR, CDR2 FQNEAQ (reference sequence). The CDR3 runs to 17 residues. The CDR3 spells CASSLGTGEFRNQPQHF. The CDR3 DNA follows: TGTGCCAGCAGCCTCGGGACAGGGGAGTTTCGCAATCAGCCCCAGCATTTT.

The count of this clone is one. CDR3 in DNA: TGTGCCAGCAGTGCGGTCAGGGGCGGGGAGCTGTTTTTT. As protein: CASSAVRGGELFF. The rearrangement links TRBV2 to TRBJ2-2; D may be TRBD1 (6 bases). The CDR3 sequence is 13 residues long. Germline V gene data show CDR1 as SNHLY and CDR2 as FYNNEI. The V gene lost 4 bases and the J gene lost 7 bases, with 10 bases spanning the gap.

This clone was seen once. This chain links TRBV4-3 with TRBJ1-4; D is perhaps TRBD1 (6 bases). Between the trimmed V and J ends, which lost 2 bases and 8 bases, there was a span of 18 bases. The CDR3 runs to 16 residues. CDR1 LGHNA and CDR2 YSLEER come from the germline V gene. DNA of the CDR3: TGCGCCAGCAGCCAATTACAGGGCCCACTGGGAGAAAAACTGTTTTTT. Protein sequence: CASSQLQGPLGEKLFF.

The chain joins TRBV10-3 to TRBJ1-2; possible D gene TRBD1, 6 bases. Trimming left V 4 bases short and J 6 bases short, with 12 bases between. The CDR3 has 13 residues. Germline-derived CDR1 and CDR2 are ENHRY and SYGVKD. CDR3 in amino acids: CAISAARGDGYTF. In DNA, the CDR3 is TGTGCCATCAGTGCGGCCAGGGGAGATGGCTACACCTTC.

Details on this clone: The sample contains more than one DNA sequence encoding this CDR3. The V and J genes are TRBV18 and TRBJ2-5; 7 bases fit TRBD1. In germline, CDR1 is KGHSH, CDR2 LQKENI. V shed 6 bases, J shed 1 base, and the junction held 2 bases outside the gene matches. This CDR3 has 13 amino acids. The CDR3 sequence is CASSGTAQETQYF. The CDR3 DNA sequence: TGTGCCAGCTCTGGGACAGCCCAAGAGACCCAGTACTTC. Filled out from reference TRBV18 and TRBJ2-5, the complete variable domain reads NAGVMQNPRHLVRRRGQEARLRCSPMKGHSHVYWYRQLPEEGLKFMVYLQKENIIDESGMPKERFSAEFPKEGPSILRIQQVVRGDSAAYFCASSGTAQETQYFGPGTRLLVL.

The chain joins TRBV27 to TRBJ2-2; 7 bases fit TRBD1. The J segment lost 1 base and the V segment lost 4 bases, leaving 9 bases of the junction unmatched. The germline V gene encodes CDR1 MNHEY and CDR2 SMNVEV (reference sequence). The CDR3 has 17 residues. In nucleotides, the CDR3 is TGTGCCAGCAGTTCCGGCCCGGGACAGCAGAACACCGGGGAGCTGTTTTTT. Its translation: CASSSGPGQQNTGELFF.

The chain combines TRBV14 with TRBJ1-1; D gene unclear. The CDR3 runs to 12 residues. CDR1 is SGHDN, CDR2 FVKESK, per germline. The V end was cut by 2 bases, the J end by 4 bases, with 5 bases between. The CDR3 DNA reads TGTGCCAGCAGCCAATACAGCACTGAAGCTTTCTTT. It specifies CASSQYSTEAFF.

V is TRBV20-1 and J is TRBJ1-5, with D unresolved. The CDR3 has 14 amino acids. Germline lookup yields CDR1 DFQATT and CDR2 SNEGSKA (reference sequence). Trimming took off 3 bases at V and 2 bases at J, with 11 bases between the two ends. CDR3 nucleotides: TGCAGTGCTAGTGCCGGTATAGGCAATCAGCCCCAGCATTTT. This encodes CSASAGIGNQPQHF.

The V call is TRBV13, the J call TRBJ1-1; TRBD1 might be the D (6 bases). CDR3 size: 15 residues. Germline V lookup: CDR1 PRHDT, CDR2 FYEKMQ (reference sequence). V gave up 4 bases and J gave up 1 base, with 13 bases separating them. The CDR3 loop reads CASSYNRAGNTEAFF. DNA of the CDR3: TGTGCCAGCAGCTATAACAGGGCGGGGAACACTGAAGCTTTCTTT.